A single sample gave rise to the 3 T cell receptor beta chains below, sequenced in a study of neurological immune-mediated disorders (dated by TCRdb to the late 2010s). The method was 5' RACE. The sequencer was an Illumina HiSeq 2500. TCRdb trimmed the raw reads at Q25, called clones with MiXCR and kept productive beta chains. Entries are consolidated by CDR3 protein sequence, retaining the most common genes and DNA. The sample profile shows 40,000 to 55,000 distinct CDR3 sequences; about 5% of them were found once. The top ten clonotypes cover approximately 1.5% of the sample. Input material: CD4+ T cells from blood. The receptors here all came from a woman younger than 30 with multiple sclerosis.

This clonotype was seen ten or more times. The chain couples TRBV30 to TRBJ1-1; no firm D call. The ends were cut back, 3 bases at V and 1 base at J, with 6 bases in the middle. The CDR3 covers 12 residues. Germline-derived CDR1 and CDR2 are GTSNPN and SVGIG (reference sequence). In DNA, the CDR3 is TGTGCCTGGAGGTGGGGGAACACTGAAGCTTTCTTT. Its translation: CAWRWGNTEAFF.

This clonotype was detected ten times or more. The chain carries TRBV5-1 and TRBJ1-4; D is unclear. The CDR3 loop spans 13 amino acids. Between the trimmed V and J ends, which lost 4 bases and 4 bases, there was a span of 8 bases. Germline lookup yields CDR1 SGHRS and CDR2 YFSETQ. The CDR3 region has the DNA TGCGCCAGCAGCAGGGATTTTAATGAAAAACTGTTTTTT. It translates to CASSRDFNEKLFF.

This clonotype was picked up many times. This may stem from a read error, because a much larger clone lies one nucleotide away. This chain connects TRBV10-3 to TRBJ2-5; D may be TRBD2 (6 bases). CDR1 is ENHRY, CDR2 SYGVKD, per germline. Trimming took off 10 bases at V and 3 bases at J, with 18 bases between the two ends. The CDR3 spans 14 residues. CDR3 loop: CATTGAGGKETQYF. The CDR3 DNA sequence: TGTGCCACCACTGGCGCCGGAGGGAAAGAGACCCAGTACTTC.